This T cell receptor beta chain was identified during a study of T cell repertoires in cytomegalovirus infection. On the study more broadly: From public TCR beta signatures came an indication of both CMV infection and matching HLA type. Study-level findings and limits: Cumulative public TCR beta family frequency identified CMV carriers with the relevant HLA.

TCRdb re-analysed the reads in MiXCR, keeping a single row per CDR3 protein. The data show 350,000 to 450,000 distinct CDR3 sequences, approximately 18% seen once. CDR1 is SGHVS, CDR2 FQNEAQ, per germline. The CDR3 has 14 amino acids. V was clipped by 5 bases and J by 0 bases, with 7 bases between them. Of note for this clonotype: What it binds is unknown. A much larger clone lies a single base off, so this may be a read error.

This TCR came from a human donor in good health (CMV status not recorded). Some clones in this sample may be carry-over from other donors' samples. The rearrangement links TRBV7-8 to TRBJ1-4; tentative D call: TRBD1 (6 bases). Sequenced material: PBMCs. In DNA, the CDR3 is TGTGCCAGCAGCGCAGGGGCAACTAATGAAAAACTGTTTTTT. Encoded protein: CASSAGATNEKLFF.